A single sample gave rise to the 22 T cell receptor beta chains below, sequenced in a study of blood T cell repertoires in COVID-19. Assay: immunoSEQ multiplex PCR; the TCRdb copy retains only in-frame clones and omits some. The data show roughly 130,000 clones, 70% to 85% seen once. Sequenced material: peripheral blood. The origin of the receptors is a woman between 65 and 79 years old with acute or convalescent COVID-19.

The chain combines TRBV5-1 with TRBJ2-1, with TRBD2 matching over 10 bases. From germline, CDR1 is SGHRS and CDR2 YFSETQ. Unmatched junction bases numbered 5, after V lost 0 bases and J lost 8 bases. This CDR3 has 15 amino acids. The CDR3 nucleotides read TGCGCCAGCAGCTTGGCACTAGCGGGAATCGATGAGCAGTTCTTC. This translates into CASSLALAGIDEQFF.

The chain joins TRBV5-6 to TRBJ2-7; 8 positions match TRBD2. Trimming cost V 3 bases and J 4 bases; bases outside gene matches: 9. The germline V gene has CDR1 SGHDT and CDR2 YYEEEE. The CDR3 runs to 15 residues. In DNA form, the CDR3 reads TGTGCCAGCAGCTCCCGACTAGCGTCGAAGTACGAGCAGTACGTC. Protein: CASSSRLASKYEQYV.

The chain recombines TRBV9 with TRBJ2-1; D gene uncertain. The CDR3 is made up of 13 amino acids. Germline values: CDR1 SGDLS, CDR2 YYNGEE. V lost 0 bases to trimming and J lost 9 bases, with 10 bases between them. The CDR3 nucleotides are TGTGCCAGCAGCGTAGGGTCGGTCGGTGAGCAGTTCTTC. Translation gives CASSVGSVGEQFF.

This clone is categorized as medium-sized. This sequence joins TRBV7-9 and TRBJ1-2; D is unresolved. Germline V gene sequence: CDR1 SEHNR, CDR2 FQNEAQ (reference sequence). Trimming took 5 bases from V and 4 from J, leaving 17 bases between them. CDR3 length: 15 residues. CDR3 in amino acids: CASSLLSNPPYGYTF. For the CDR3, the DNA is TGTGCCAGCAGCCTACTTTCAAACCCCCCCTATGGCTACACCTTC.

V usage is TRBV7-2 and J usage is TRBJ2-1; D is perhaps TRBD2 (5 bases). V gave up 1 base and J gave up 10 bases, with 14 bases separating them. The CDR3 totals 14 residues. CDR1 is SGHTA and CDR2 is FQGNSA in the germline V gene. Here the CDR3 reads CASSLGWAEREQFF. CDR3 nucleotide sequence: TGTGCCAGCAGCTTAGGGTGGGCTGAGCGGGAGCAGTTCTTC.

This sequence joins TRBV10-3 and TRBJ2-1; 12 positions match TRBD2. V was pared by 6 bases and J by 9 bases, with 6 bases of the junction left unmatched. The CDR3 covers 14 residues. The germline V gene encodes CDR1 ENHRY and CDR2 SYGVKD. The CDR3 region is CAIRTSGGSSEQFF. In nucleotides, the CDR3 is TGTGCCATCAGGACTAGCGGGGGAAGTAGTGAGCAGTTCTTC.

Notes on this clone: This same CDR3 is encoded by further DNA sequences in the sample. V and J are TRBV5-1 and TRBJ1-1, with D perhaps TRBD1 (6 bases). Germline V lookup: CDR1 SGHRS, CDR2 YFSETQ. V was shortened by 3 bases and J by 1 base, with 7 bases between the two germline ends. The CDR3 has 13 residues. The CDR3 protein is CASSWTANTEAFF. The CDR3 coding sequence is TGCGCCAGCAGCTGGACAGCGAACACTGAAGCTTTCTTT.

The gene calls are TRBV5-1 and TRBJ2-5, with a tentative D call TRBD1 (7 bases). The germline V gene has CDR1 SGHRS and CDR2 YFSETQ. CDR3 size: 15 residues. Trimming shortened V by 4 bases and J by 2 bases, and 15 bases separated the two germline ends. CDR3 coding DNA: TGCGCCAGCAGCCCAGGGGGGCTGTTACAAGAGACCCAGTACTTC. Protein: CASSPGGLLQETQYF.

The rearrangement joins TRBV19 to TRBJ1-2; 7 bases fit TRBD1. The CDR3 runs to 15 residues. V was clipped by 4 bases and J by 6 bases; unmatched bases: 11. In germline, CDR1 is LNHDA, CDR2 SQIVND (reference sequence). DNA for the CDR3: TGTGCCAGTAGTAACCCCTACCGGGACAGAAATGGCTACACCTTC. This gives the protein CASSNPYRDRNGYTF.

V is TRBV10-3 and J is TRBJ2-2; 7 bases agree with TRBD1. V gave up 6 bases and J gave up 3 bases; unmatched junction bases: 7. Germline assignment: CDR1 ENHRY and CDR2 SYGVKD. This CDR3 is built from 15 residues. The CDR3 region is CAIRAGTEHTGELFF. The CDR3 DNA follows: TGTGCCATCAGGGCCGGGACAGAGCACACCGGGGAGCTGTTTTTT.

The chain links TRBV10-3 to TRBJ2-3, with 7 bases identical to TRBD1. This CDR3 is built from 15 residues. CDR1 ENHRY and CDR2 SYGVKD come from the germline V gene. The trim removed 0 bases at V and 4 bases at J, leaving 4 bases unmatched. CDR3 in DNA: TGTGCCATCAGTGAGTCGAGAACAGGGGCAGATACGCAGTATTTT. It is translated as CAISESRTGADTQYF.

The gene calls are TRBV27 and TRBJ1-5; 8 bases map to TRBD1. The CDR3 has 15 amino acids. Per the germline V gene, CDR1 is MNHEY and CDR2 is SMNVEV (reference sequence). The V gene end was trimmed by 2 bases and the J gene end by 6 bases; junction bases not matched to a gene: 6. CDR3 region: CASSLRGQGIQPQHF. The CDR3 nucleotides are TGTGCCAGCAGTTTAAGAGGACAGGGAATTCAGCCCCAGCATTTT.

This rearrangement joins TRBV27 to TRBJ1-1; 7 positions match TRBD1. The CDR3 consists of 14 residues. The germline CDR1 and CDR2 sequences are MNHEY and SMNVEV (reference sequence). The ends lost 5 bases at V and 1 base at J; junction bases unmatched: 4. In nucleotides, the CDR3 is TGTGCCAGCAGTCCTAGACAGGGGAACACTGAAGCTTTCTTT. This codes for CASSPRQGNTEAFF.

This sequence joins TRBV7-2 and TRBJ2-1, with 9 nucleotides matching TRBD2. Germline V gene lookup returns CDR1 SGHTA and CDR2 FQGNSA. The CDR3 contains 15 residues. The V gene end was trimmed by 5 bases and the J gene end by 0 bases; junction bases not matched to a gene: 2. The CDR3 spells CASSLSGGSYNEQFF. The CDR3 bases are TGTGCCAGCAGCCTTAGCGGGGGCTCCTACAATGAGCAGTTCTTC. Drawing the rest from reference TRBV7-2 and TRBJ2-1, the complete variable domain is GAGVSQSPSNKVTEKGKDVELRCDPISGHTALYWYRQSLGQGLEFLIYFQGNSAPDKSGLPSDRFSAERTGGSVSTLTIQRTQQEDSAVYLCASSLSGGSYNEQFFGPGTRLTVL.

The gene calls are TRBV12-3 or TRBV12-4 and TRBJ1-2; D perhaps matches TRBD1 (6 bases). CDR3 length equals 12 residues. With 5 bases removed from V and 4 bases from J, the gap between germline ends came to 8 bases. The CDR3 bases are TGTGCCAGCAGTAGGGACACCTATGGCTACACCTTC. This gives the protein CASSRDTYGYTF.

The chain recombines TRBV10-3 with TRBJ2-3, with TRBD2 matching 11 bases. V shed 4 bases, J shed 2 bases, and the junction held 5 bases outside the gene matches. This CDR3 region has 16 residues. The germline CDR1 and CDR2 sequences are ENHRY and SYGVKD. CDR3: CAISAASGRSTDTQYF. CDR3 sequence (DNA): TGTGCCATCAGTGCGGCTAGCGGGAGGTCCACAGATACGCAGTATTTT.

V is TRBV7-2 and J is TRBJ1-1; a possible D gene is TRBD1 (5 bases). Germline CDR1 reads SGHTA; CDR2 reads FQGNSA. This CDR3 is 15 amino acids long. Trimming shortened V by 4 bases and J by 1 base, and 13 bases separated the two germline ends. The CDR3 here is CASSSVPQGNTEAFF. The CDR3 DNA is TGTGCCAGCAGCTCCGTTCCCCAGGGGAACACTGAAGCTTTCTTT.

The chain combines TRBV9 with TRBJ2-3; the match to TRBD2 covers 8 bases. Germline assignment: CDR1 SGDLS and CDR2 YYNGEE. V was clipped by 3 bases and J by 5 bases; unmatched bases: 8. The CDR3 sequence is 15 residues long. CDR3 residues: CASSAGDLAGDTQYF. Written as DNA, the CDR3 is TGTGCCAGCAGCGCCGGGGACCTAGCGGGAGATACGCAGTATTTT.

This chain uses TRBV6-5 with TRBJ2-7; weak D call: TRBD2 (7 bases). Germline-derived CDR1 and CDR2 are MNHEY and SVGAGI. With 6 bases removed from V and 3 bases from J, the gap between germline ends came to 18 bases. The CDR3 sequence is 15 residues long. The CDR3 region is CASSDPGGGGYEQYV. The CDR3 region has the DNA TGTGCCAGCAGCGACCCCGGGGGAGGGGGCTACGAGCAGTACGTC.

The V gene is TRBV12-2, the J gene TRBJ2-1; the D segment call TRBD2 is taken from the table without a DNA check. TRBV12-2 represents a pseudogene. The CDR3 covers 17 residues. This CDR3 reads CAKRLTSGGFPHNEQFF. CDR3 nucleotide sequence: TGTGCAAAGCGGCTTACTAGCGGGGGCTTTCCCCACAATGAGCAGTTCTTC.

This chain connects TRBV6-6 to TRBJ1-2; a weak D match, TRBD1 (5 bases). V lost 6 bases and J 5 bases, leaving 13 bases between the germline ends. This CDR3 has 13 residues. Germline CDR1 MNHNY, CDR2 SVGAGI (reference sequence). The CDR3 here is CASRQQDYYGYTF. The CDR3 DNA follows: TGTGCCAGCAGGCAACAGGATTATTATGGCTACACCTTC.

The gene calls are TRBV30 and TRBJ1-6, with D hard to call. Germline values: CDR1 GTSNPN, CDR2 SVGIG (reference sequence). The CDR3 totals 14 residues. V lost 2 bases and J 6 bases, leaving 11 bases between the germline ends. CDR3 sequence: CAWSISGINSPLHF. In DNA, the CDR3 is TGTGCCTGGAGTATATCGGGGATTAATTCACCCCTCCACTTT. The full variable domain, rest sourced from reference TRBV30 and TRBJ1-6, is SQTIHQWPATLVQPVGSPLSLECTVEGTSNPNLYWYRQAAGRGLQLLFYSVGIGQISSEVPQNLSASRPQDRQFILSSKKLLLSDSGFYLCAWSISGINSPLHFGNGTRLTVT.